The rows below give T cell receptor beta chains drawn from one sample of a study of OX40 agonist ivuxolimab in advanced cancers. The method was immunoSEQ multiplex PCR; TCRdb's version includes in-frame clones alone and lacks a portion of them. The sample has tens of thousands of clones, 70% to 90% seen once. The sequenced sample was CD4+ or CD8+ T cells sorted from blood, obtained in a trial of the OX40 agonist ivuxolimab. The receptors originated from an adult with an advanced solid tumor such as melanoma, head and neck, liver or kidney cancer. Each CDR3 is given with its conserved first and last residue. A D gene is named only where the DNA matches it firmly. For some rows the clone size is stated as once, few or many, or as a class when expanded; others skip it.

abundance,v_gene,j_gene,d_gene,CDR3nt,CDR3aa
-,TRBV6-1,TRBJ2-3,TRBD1,TGTGCCAGCAGTGAACGAGGGGGCCGGCCAGATACGCAGTATTTT,CASSERGGRPDTQYF
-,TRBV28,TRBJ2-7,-,TGTGCCAGCAGATACCCTCAGGGCTACGAGCAGTACTTC,CASRYPQGYEQYF
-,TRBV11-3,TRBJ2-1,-,TGTGCCAGCAGCCCTCCGAGTAGGGGAAATGAGCAGTTCTTC,CASSPPSRGNEQFF
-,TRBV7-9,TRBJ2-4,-,TGTGCCAGCAGCTACCTATACCCGGCGGACATTCAGTACTTC,CASSYLYPADIQYF
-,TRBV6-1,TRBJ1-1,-,TGTGCCAGCAGTGAAAGACACGGGAACACTGAAGCTTTCTTT,CASSERHGNTEAFF
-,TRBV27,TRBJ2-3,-,TGTGCCAGCAGTTTTTGGGGGGGCGAGACAGATACGCAGTATTTT,CASSFWGGETDTQYF
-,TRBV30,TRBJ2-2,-,TGTGCCTGGTCCGGACAGAACACCGGGGAGCTGTTTTTT,CAWSGQNTGELFF
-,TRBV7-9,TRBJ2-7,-,TGTGCCAGCAGCCGGGACCATACCTACGAGCAGTACTTC,CASSRDHTYEQYF
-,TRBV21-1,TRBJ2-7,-,TGTGCCAGCAGCAATTCGGGAGAGAACTGCGAGCAGTACTTC,CASSNSGENCEQYF
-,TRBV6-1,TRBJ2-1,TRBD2,TGTGCCAGCAGCCCCGTAATAGCGGGAGTAGGTGAGCAGTTCTTC,CASSPVIAGVGEQFF
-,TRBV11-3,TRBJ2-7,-,TGTGCCAGCAGCTTCGAAAGATTGTACGAGCAGTACTTC,CASSFERLYEQYF
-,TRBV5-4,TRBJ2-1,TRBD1,TGTGCCAGCAGCCTGGGACAGGCAGCCTACAATGAGCAGTTCTTC,CASSLGQAAYNEQFF
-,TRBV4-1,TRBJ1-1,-,TGTGCCAGCAGCCAGAGTAGTGAGACTGAAGCTTTCTTT,CASSQSSETEAFF
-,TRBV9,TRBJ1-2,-,TGTGCCAGCAGCGCGGGGCGGGAGGGTGGCTACACCTTC,CASSAGREGGYTF
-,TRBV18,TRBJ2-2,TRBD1,TGTGCCAGCTCACTAGAGACAGGGTCGAACACCGGGGAGCTGTTTTTT,CASSLETGSNTGELFF
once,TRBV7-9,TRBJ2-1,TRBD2,TGTGCCAGCAGCTTACCATGGAAACTAGCGGGAGGGATTGAGCAGTTCTTC,CASSLPWKLAGGIEQFF
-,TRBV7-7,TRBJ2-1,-,TGTGCTAGCAGCTTAGCGCCTAGCGTCTACAATGAGCAGTTCTTC,CASSLAPSVYNEQFF
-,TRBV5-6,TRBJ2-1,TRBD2,TGTGCCAGCAGCCCAAGGACTAGCTTGGGGGATGAGCAGTTCTTC,CASSPRTSLGDEQFF
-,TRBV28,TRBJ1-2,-,TGTGCCAGCAGTTTACCAGGGACTCACTATGGCTACACCTTC,CASSLPGTHYGYTF
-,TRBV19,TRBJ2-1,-,TGTGCCAGTAGCAGCTACAATGAGCAGTTCTTC,CASSSYNEQFF
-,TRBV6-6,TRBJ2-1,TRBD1,TGTGCCAGCAGGACCCGGGACAGGGAGTTCTTC,CASRTRDREFF
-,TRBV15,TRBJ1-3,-,TGTGCCACCGGAGGGACCCCGGTAGTCGAATCTGGAAACACCATATATTTT,CATGGTPVVESGNTIYF
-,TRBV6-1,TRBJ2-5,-,TGTGCCAGCAGTGAAAACGTCATGGAGGGTGAGACCCAGTACTTC,CASSENVMEGETQYF
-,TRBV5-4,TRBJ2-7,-,TGTGCCAGCAGCTCTGGGGGCGGCCTCGACGAGCAGTACTTC,CASSSGGGLDEQYF
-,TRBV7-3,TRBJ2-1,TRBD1,TGTGCCAGCAGCCTTTACGGGACAGGGTTCAATGAGCAGTTCTTC,CASSLYGTGFNEQFF
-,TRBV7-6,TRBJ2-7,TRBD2,TGTGCCAGCAGCTACCGGACTAGCGGGAGTGGCGAGCAGTACTTC,CASSYRTSGSGEQYF
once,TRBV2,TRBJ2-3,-,TGTGCCAGCAGTGAACAGGGGTATGAAGATACGCAGTATTTT,CASSEQGYEDTQYF
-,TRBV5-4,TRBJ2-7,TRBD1,TGTGCCAGCAGTAAACTGGGACAGGACACAGAGCAGTACTTC,CASSKLGQDTEQYF
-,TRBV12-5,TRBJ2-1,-,TGTGCTAGTGGTTTTGGAGCGGGTCCCTACAATGAGCAGTTCTTC,CASGFGAGPYNEQFF
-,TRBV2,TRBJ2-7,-,TGTGCCAGCAGCCTAGGGCAGGGCAACGAGCAGTACTTC,CASSLGQGNEQYF
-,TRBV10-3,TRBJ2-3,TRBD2,TGTGCCATCAGGGGACTAGCGGGCTCCCAGGGCCCAGATACGCAGTATTTT,CAIRGLAGSQGPDTQYF
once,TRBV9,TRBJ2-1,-,TGTGCCAGCAGCGTTACCAATCAGGCCGAGCAGTTCTTC,CASSVTNQAEQFF
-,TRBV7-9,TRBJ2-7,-,TGTGCCAGCAGCCTCCCCGGGATGTACGAGCAGTACTTC,CASSLPGMYEQYF
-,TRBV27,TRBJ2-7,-,TGTGCCAGCAGTTTAAAGGGACTGAGCTCCTACGAGCAGTACTTC,CASSLKGLSSYEQYF
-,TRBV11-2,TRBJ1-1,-,TGTGCCAGCAGCTTACGTGGAGGTACTGAAGCTTTCTTT,CASSLRGGTEAFF
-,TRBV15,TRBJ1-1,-,TGTGCCACTTCGGCAGGAGGGCGTAACACTGAAGCTTTCTTT,CATSAGGRNTEAFF
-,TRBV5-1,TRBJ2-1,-,TGCGCCAGCAGCTTGGGTACAGCGGATGAGCAGTTCTTC,CASSLGTADEQFF
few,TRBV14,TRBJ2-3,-,TGTGCCAGCAGCTTACTCGTCAAGGGCGATACGCAGTATTTT,CASSLLVKGDTQYF
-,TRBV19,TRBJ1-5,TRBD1,TGTGCCAGTAGCGCGGGGACAGTTAGCAATCAGCCCCAGCATTTT,CASSAGTVSNQPQHF
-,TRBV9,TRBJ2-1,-,TGTGCCAGCAGCGAGCGCACCGGTCCCCCCTACAATGAGCAGTTCTTC,CASSERTGPPYNEQFF
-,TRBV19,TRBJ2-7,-,TGTGCCAGTAGTATAGCGCCGGGCTACGAGCAGTACTTC,CASSIAPGYEQYF
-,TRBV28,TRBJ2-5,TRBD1,TGTGCCAGCGGGGACAGGGGACGCCAAGAGACCCAGTACTTC,CASGDRGRQETQYF
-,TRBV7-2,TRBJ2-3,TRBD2,TGTGCCAGCAGCTTACTGGGAGGGCCTAGCACAGATACGCAGTATTTT,CASSLLGGPSTDTQYF
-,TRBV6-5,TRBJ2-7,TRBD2,TGTGCCAGCAGCCCACCCGGGACTAGCTACGAGCAGTACTTC,CASSPPGTSYEQYF
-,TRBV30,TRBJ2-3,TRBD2,TGTGCCTGGAAAATGACTAGCGGAGGCACAGATACGCAGTATTTT,CAWKMTSGGTDTQYF
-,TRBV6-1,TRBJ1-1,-,TGTGCCAGCAGTGAAGCGCCGCAGGAGAGAGCTGAAGCTTTCTTT,CASSEAPQERAEAFF
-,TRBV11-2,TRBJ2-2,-,TGTGCCAGCAGCTTAGAGAGAGACACCGGGGAGCTGTTTTTT,CASSLERDTGELFF
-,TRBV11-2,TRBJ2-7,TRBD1,TGTGCCAGCAGCTTAGGTGACAGGGACGAGCAGTACTTC,CASSLGDRDEQYF